What follows are 27 T cell receptor beta chains derived from one specimen sequenced in a study of OX40 agonist ivuxolimab in advanced cancers. Generated by immunoSEQ multiplex PCR, the TCRdb table keeps only in-frame clones and is missing some. The sample includes 70,000 to 90,000 clones, roughly 84% of them seen just once. This sample comprised CD4+ or CD8+ T cells sorted from blood, obtained in a trial of the OX40 agonist ivuxolimab. These receptors were obtained from an adult with an advanced solid tumor such as melanoma, head and neck, liver or kidney cancer.

This clone was counted a few times. This chain joins TRBV2 and TRBJ2-3; D is unresolved. V was trimmed by 3 bases and J by 1 base, leaving 5 bases between them. This CDR3 region has 13 residues. Germline loops: CDR1 SNHLY, CDR2 FYNNEI. The CDR3 sequence: CASSDVGTDTQYF. CDR3 bases: TGTGCCAGCAGTGACGTGGGCACAGATACGCAGTATTTT.

The V gene is TRBV19, the J gene TRBJ1-5; TRBD1 agrees at 7 bases. Germline CDR1 and CDR2: LNHDA and SQIVND (reference sequence). The CDR3 totals 16 residues. The V and J ends lost 6 bases and 6 bases, in that order; junction bases with no gene match: 14. CDR3 amino acids: CASRLALGQATQPQHF. In DNA, the CDR3 is TGTGCCAGTAGGCTAGCTCTCGGACAGGCCACTCAGCCCCAGCATTTT.

The chain carries TRBV7-5 and TRBJ2-2; the table's D call of TRBD1 was not tested on the DNA. TRBV7-5 is designated a pseudogene. The length of the CDR3 is 13 residues. CDR3 in amino acids: CARSEQGAGELFF. The CDR3 DNA reads TGTGCCAGAAGCGAACAGGGGGCGGGGGAGCTGTTTTTT.

This clone was found a few times. The genes are TRBV6-1 and TRBJ2-1; D is unclear. Trimming cost V 2 bases and J 4 bases, with 12 bases left between them. Germline CDR1 MNHNS, CDR2 SASEGT. The CDR3 extends over 15 amino acids. CDR3 coding DNA: TGTGCCAGCAGTGAAATAGAGTCGACGTACAATGAGCAGTTCTTC. Encoded protein: CASSEIESTYNEQFF.

This rearrangement joins TRBV18 to TRBJ1-4; D gene uncertain. Trimming removed 2 bases at V and 11 bases at J, with 12 bases between. Germline V CDR1 and CDR2: KGHSH, LQKENI. CDR3 length: 13 amino acids. The CDR3 DNA reads as TGTGCCAGCTCACCATCTCGGGTCGGGAAACTGTTTTTT. This encodes CASSPSRVGKLFF.

V is TRBV19 and J is TRBJ1-3; D unresolved. The CDR3 spans 16 residues. Per the germline V gene, CDR1 is LNHDA and CDR2 is SQIVND (reference sequence). The V and J ends lost 8 bases and 4 bases respectively, with 21 bases between them. The chain's CDR3 is CASRPAEAGEGNTIYF. For the CDR3, the DNA is TGTGCCAGTCGTCCGGCCGAGGCTGGGGAAGGAAACACCATATATTTT.

The CDR3, as DNA: TGTGCCAGCAGTCACGAACGGGGAGAGCAGTTCTTC. Its protein product is CASSHERGEQFF. The V and J genes are TRBV11-3 and TRBJ2-1; a weak D match, TRBD2 (5 bases). Trimming cost V 6 bases and J 10 bases, with 13 bases left between them. CDR3 length equals 12 residues. The germline V gene encodes CDR1 SGHNT and CDR2 YENEEA.

Comments on this clone: This sample also contains other DNA sequences that code for the same CDR3. J is TRBJ2-3 and V is TRBV5-1; 8 positions agree with TRBD1. Germline loops: CDR1 SGHRS, CDR2 YFSETQ. The CDR3 extends over 14 amino acids. J was trimmed by 3 bases and V by 4 bases; bases with no gene match: 4. The CDR3 is CASSQGQGTDTQYF. For the CDR3, the DNA is TGCGCCAGCAGCCAAGGACAGGGAACAGATACGCAGTATTTT.

The chain joins TRBV6-5 to TRBJ2-7; TRBD1 might be the D (6 bases). There are 15 residues in the CDR3. The V gene's germline CDR1 is MNHEY and CDR2 SVGAGI. The ends were cut back, 5 bases at V and 0 bases at J, with 14 bases in the middle. CDR3 protein: CASSRTASLSYEQYF. CDR3 bases: TGTGCCAGCAGTCGGACAGCAAGCCTCTCCTACGAGCAGTACTTC.

This chain connects TRBV11-3 to TRBJ2-1; TRBD2 agrees at 9 bases. The germline V gene encodes CDR1 SGHNT and CDR2 YENEEA. The V and J ends lost 4 bases and 8 bases, in that order; junction bases with no gene match: 6. This CDR3 has 14 residues. The CDR3 region has the DNA TGTGCCAGCAGCTGGCGGGGGGGCGGCTATGAGCAGTTCTTC. Translation gives CASSWRGGGYEQFF.

This chain uses TRBV13 with TRBJ2-3, with TRBD2 as a possible D gene (6 bases). The CDR3 consists of 17 residues. Germline CDR1 and CDR2: PRHDT and FYEKMQ (reference sequence). The V end lost 5 bases, the J end lost 0 bases, and 18 bases lay between the germline ends. The DNA for the CDR3 is TGTGCCAGCAGCCCGGGACTTGCTCATTATAGCACAGATACGCAGTATTTT. Protein sequence: CASSPGLAHYSTDTQYF.

The chain combines TRBV5-5 with TRBJ2-1; 8 bases align to TRBD2. V shed 4 bases and J 0 bases; nucleotides not matched to a gene: 9. This CDR3 spans 17 amino acids. CDR1 SGHKS and CDR2 YYEKEE come from the germline V gene (reference sequence). The CDR3 nucleotides read TGTGCCAGCAGCGCCACTAGCGGAGTTGGCTCCTACAATGAGCAGTTCTTC. Its translation is CASSATSGVGSYNEQFF.

The V call is TRBV5-4, the J call TRBJ2-1; 8 bases are a match to TRBD2. Germline V gene data show CDR1 as SGHNT and CDR2 as YYREEE (reference sequence). The CDR3 extends over 15 amino acids. J was trimmed by 3 bases and V by 4 bases; bases with no gene match: 6. Here the CDR3 DNA reads TGTGCCAGCAGCCCGGGGGGGAGTTTCTACAATGAGCAGTTCTTC. Amino acid sequence: CASSPGGSFYNEQFF.

The rearrangement uses TRBV30 and TRBJ2-7; D is undetermined. This CDR3 is 11 amino acids long. The V end lost 2 bases, the J end lost 6 bases, and 8 bases lay between the germline ends. Germline V gene lookup returns CDR1 GTSNPN and CDR2 SVGIG (reference sequence). This CDR3 is CAWSNRFEQYF. Here the CDR3 DNA reads TGTGCCTGGAGTAACAGATTCGAGCAGTACTTC. The full variable domain, rest sourced from reference TRBV30 and TRBJ2-7, is SQTIHQWPATLVQPVGSPLSLECTVEGTSNPNLYWYRQAAGRGLQLLFYSVGIGQISSEVPQNLSASRPQDRQFILSSKKLLLSDSGFYLCAWSNRFEQYFGPGTRLTVT.

The rearrangement joins TRBV5-4 to TRBJ2-1; TRBD2 matches 11 bases. CDR3 size: 15 residues. The germline V gene has CDR1 SGHNT and CDR2 YYREEE (reference sequence). V dropped 9 bases and J dropped 8; count of bases not matched to a gene: 13. The CDR3 is CATSKPGLAADEQFF. The CDR3 DNA sequence: TGTGCCACCTCAAAACCGGGACTAGCGGCGGATGAGCAGTTCTTC.

This chain joins TRBV27 and TRBJ1-3; D might be TRBD1 (5 bases). This CDR3 region has 14 residues. Germline V lookup: CDR1 MNHEY, CDR2 SMNVEV (reference sequence). V lost 2 bases and J lost 3, with 8 bases in between. The CDR3 DNA follows: TGTGCCAGCAGTTTAAAGGGGTATGGAAACACCATATATTTT. This gives the protein CASSLKGYGNTIYF.

The rearrangement joins TRBV4-2 to TRBJ2-6; D unresolved. Trimming took 1 base from V and 2 from J, leaving 6 bases between them. Germline CDR1 LGHNA, CDR2 YNFKEQ. The CDR3 totals 15 residues. CDR3 nucleotide sequence: TGTGCCAGCAGCCAAGTCGCAGCTGGGGCCAACGTCCTGACTTTC. Translating gives CASSQVAAGANVLTF.

V and J are TRBV11-3 and TRBJ2-3; 7 bases are a match to TRBD2. CDR3 length: 16 residues. Trimming at V came to 1 base and at J to 5 bases, leaving 9 bases not matched to a gene. Germline CDR1 reads SGHNT; CDR2 reads YENEEA. The CDR3 loop is CASSLASGAQVDTQYF. The CDR3 DNA follows: TGTGCCAGCAGCTTAGCCAGCGGGGCCCAAGTAGATACGCAGTATTTT.

The V call is TRBV19, the J call TRBJ2-3, with TRBD2 identical over 9 bases. CDR1 and CDR2 (germline): LNHDA, SQIVND (reference sequence). V was pared by 6 bases and J by 5 bases, with 9 bases of the junction left unmatched. The CDR3 covers 15 residues. CDR3 amino acids: CASRRERGVVDTQYF. The CDR3 coding sequence is TGTGCCAGTAGAAGGGAGCGGGGGGTGGTAGATACGCAGTATTTT.

The chain combines TRBV5-6 with TRBJ2-2, with D possibly matching TRBD1 (6 bases). CDR1 SGHDT and CDR2 YYEEEE come from the germline V gene. V dropped 3 bases and J dropped 2 bases, with 14 bases sitting between them. This CDR3 has 16 residues. CDR3 in DNA: TGTGCCAGCAGCTGGTTGGGCAGGGGAAACACCGGGGAGCTGTTTTTT. Amino acid sequence: CASSWLGRGNTGELFF.

This chain joins TRBV6-1 and TRBJ1-3; 8 positions match TRBD1. Germline CDR1 MNHNS, CDR2 SASEGT. The J segment lost 5 bases and the V segment lost 4 bases, leaving 7 bases of the junction unmatched. This CDR3 comprises 15 residues. The CDR3 DNA sequence: TGTGCCAGCAGTGTCGGGACAGGAGTTCGAAACACCATATATTTT. Translation gives CASSVGTGVRNTIYF.

This clone came up a few times. This chain joins TRBV6-5 and TRBJ1-6; D perhaps matches TRBD1 (5 bases). The length of the CDR3 is 15 residues. Trimming pared 5 bases from V and 10 bases from J, leaving 18 bases between. CDR1 is MNHEY and CDR2 is SVGAGI in the germline V gene. CDR3 sequence: CASSPGTYRLSPLHF. CDR3 DNA sequence: TGTGCCAGCAGTCCCGGGACCTATCGTCTCTCACCCCTCCACTTT.

The rearrangement joins TRBV19 to TRBJ1-3, with D perhaps matching TRBD1 (5 bases). In germline, CDR1 is LNHDA, CDR2 SQIVND (reference sequence). The CDR3 totals 17 residues. The V gene lost 6 bases and the J gene lost 0 bases, with 18 bases spanning the gap. CDR3 region: CASRELQGRGSGNTIYF. CDR3 nucleotides: TGTGCCAGTAGAGAGCTTCAGGGACGGGGCTCTGGAAACACCATATATTTT.

The chain combines TRBV5-6 with TRBJ1-1, with unresolved D. The CDR3 length is 16 residues. CDR1 SGHDT and CDR2 YYEEEE come from the germline V gene. V was pared by 0 bases and J by 1 base, with 13 bases between. CDR3 nucleotide sequence: TGTGCCAGCAGCTTGGAGGGCGGCAGACAGAACACTGAAGCTTTCTTT. The encoded protein is CASSLEGGRQNTEAFF.

CDR3 bases: TGCGCCAGCAGCTTGACCCCGAGAGATTTGGATCTTCATTTT. Encoded protein: CASSLTPRDLDLHF. V is TRBV5-1 and J is TRBJ1-5, with D uncertain. V lost 1 base and J 16 bases, leaving 21 bases between the germline ends. The V gene's germline CDR1 is SGHRS and CDR2 YFSETQ. The CDR3 is 14 residues long.

The V gene is TRBV28, the J gene TRBJ2-5; 7 bases align to TRBD2. The CDR3 consists of 14 residues. Germline-derived CDR1 and CDR2 are MDHEN and SYDVKM. The V segment lost 4 bases and the J segment 3 bases; nucleotides outside the gene matches: 5. The CDR3 sequence: CASSSGGTEETQYF. In nucleotides, the CDR3 is TGTGCCAGCAGTTCCGGGGGGACTGAAGAGACCCAGTACTTC.

This clone was counted once. This sequence joins TRBV4-1 and TRBJ1-4; D uncertain. Germline lookup yields CDR1 MGHRA and CDR2 YSYEKL. The V end lost 0 bases, the J end lost 7 bases, and 9 bases lay between the germline ends. This CDR3 comprises 14 residues. Here the CDR3 DNA reads TGCGCCAGCAGCCAAGATCGAGGCATTGAAAAACTGTTTTTT. As protein: CASSQDRGIEKLFF.